The 7 T cell receptor beta chains reported below all come from one sample, sequenced in a study of T cells in Graves' hyperthyroidism and ophthalmopathy. Researchers took RNA transcripts and amplified the TCR beta CDR3 regions from them. When the TCR CDR3 underwent first-round RT-PCR, the HTBI primer set was used. TCRdb reanalysed the multiplex PCR reads using MiXCR and keeps one entry per CDR3 protein. The sample lists about 500,000 distinct CDR3 sequences; around 14% were seen once. Input material: blood. The source of these receptors is a woman between 18 and 30 years old with Graves' hyperthyroidism.

This clonotype has ten or more counts. The chain uses TRBV29-1 and TRBJ2-1; 11 positions agree with TRBD2. The germline V gene encodes CDR1 SQVTM and CDR2 ANQGSEA. Trimming cost V 7 bases and J 3 bases; bases outside gene matches: 8. There are 15 residues in the CDR3. The chain's CDR3 is CSAAGTSGVYNEQFF. The CDR3 DNA is TGCAGCGCTGCCGGGACTAGCGGAGTCTACAATGAGCAGTTCTTC.

The chain employs TRBV19 and TRBJ2-5; tentatively, D is TRBD2 (5 bases). The germline V gene encodes CDR1 LNHDA and CDR2 SQIVND (reference sequence). CDR3 length: 17 residues. Deletions cut 3 bases from V and 5 bases from J, with 22 bases between. The CDR3 coding sequence is TGTGCCAGTAGTATCCGCGGGCTGATGCGGAGGCGGGAGACCCAGTACTTC. Its protein product is CASSIRGLMRRRETQYF.

In this sample, this clonotype turned up a few times. The chain combines TRBV20-1 with TRBJ2-3, with D possibly being TRBD1 (6 bases). Germline V gene sequence: CDR1 DFQATT, CDR2 SNEGSKA (reference sequence). This CDR3 has 11 residues. The germline V and J ends were trimmed by 5 bases and 7 bases, with 10 bases remaining between them. The CDR3 here is CSAWDKYTQYF. As DNA, the CDR3 is TGCAGTGCTTGGGACAAATATACGCAGTATTTT.

This sequence joins TRBV5-6 and TRBJ2-2, with D hard to call. The germline gives CDR1 SGHDT, CDR2 YYEEEE. The CDR3 sequence is 12 residues long. Deletions cut 4 bases from V and 6 bases from J, with 7 bases between. The CDR3, as DNA: TGTGCCAGCAGCAAGGGTGCCGGGGAGCTGTTTTTT. Translation: CASSKGAGELFF.

This chain joins TRBV5-6 and TRBJ2-7; tentatively, D is TRBD1 (6 bases). The germline V gene has CDR1 SGHDT and CDR2 YYEEEE. V was pared by 5 bases and J by 6 bases, with 15 bases between. This CDR3 is built from 13 residues. DNA for the CDR3: TGTGCCAGCAGACTACAGGGAGTCGGCGAGCAGTACTTC. This gives the protein CASRLQGVGEQYF.

A note on this clonotype: The junction differs from germline at one of its ends, possibly a read error. The chain recombines TRBV10-3 with TRBJ1-1; D possibly corresponds to TRBD1 (6 bases). The germline V gene has CDR1 ENHRY and CDR2 SYGVKD. The CDR3 runs to 13 residues. CDR3 in amino acids: CAISAQGTTKAFF. The DNA of the CDR3 is TGTGCCATCAGTGCCCAGGGGACCACTAAAGCTTTCTTT.

This clonotype was counted ten times or more. Written as DNA, the CDR3 is TGTGCCAGCAGTGACTCCTGGGGGGACAGCATCGCAGATACGCAGTATTTT. Its translation: CASSDSWGDSIADTQYF. The chain links TRBV6-1 to TRBJ2-3, with D perhaps TRBD1 (7 bases). Germline lookup yields CDR1 MNHNS and CDR2 SASEGT. This CDR3 contains 17 residues. The ends were cut back, 3 bases at V and 4 bases at J, with 20 bases in the middle.